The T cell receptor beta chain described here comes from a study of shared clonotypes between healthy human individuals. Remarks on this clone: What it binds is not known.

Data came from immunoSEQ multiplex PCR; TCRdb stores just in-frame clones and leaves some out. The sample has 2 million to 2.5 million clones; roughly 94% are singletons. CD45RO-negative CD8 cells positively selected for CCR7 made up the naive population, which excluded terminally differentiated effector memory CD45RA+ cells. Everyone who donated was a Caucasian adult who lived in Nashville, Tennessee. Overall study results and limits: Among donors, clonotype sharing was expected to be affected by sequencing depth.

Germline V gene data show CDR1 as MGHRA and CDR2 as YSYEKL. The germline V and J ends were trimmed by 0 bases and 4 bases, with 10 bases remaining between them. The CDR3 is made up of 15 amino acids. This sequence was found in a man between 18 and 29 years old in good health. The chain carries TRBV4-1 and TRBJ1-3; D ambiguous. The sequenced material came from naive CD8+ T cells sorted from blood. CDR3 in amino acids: CASSQEATEGNTIYF. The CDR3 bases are TGCGCCAGCAGCCAAGAAGCCACGGAGGGAAACACCATATATTTT.